The 4 T cell receptor beta chains listed next were all sequenced from one sample in a study of blood T cell repertoires in COVID-19. Sequencing was performed with immunoSEQ multiplex PCR; in TCRdb, only in-frame clones are kept and a portion is missing. The repertoire includes approximately 250,000 clones, 75% to 90% of them detected once, and 10% to 15% sits in the top ten. Sample: peripheral blood. Receptors were obtained from a woman in her sixties or seventies with COVID-19, enrolled during active disease.

The chain is built from TRBV11-1 and TRBJ2-7; D is uncertain. V lost 4 bases to trimming and J lost 7 bases, with 8 bases between them. CDR1 SGHAT and CDR2 FQDESV come from the germline V gene (reference sequence). The CDR3 runs to 11 residues. The chain's CDR3 is CASSSVLEQYF. DNA of the CDR3: TGTGCCAGCAGCTCCGTCCTGGAGCAGTACTTC.

The V call is TRBV5-1, the J call TRBJ1-6, with D possibly TRBD1 on 6 matching bases. There are 14 residues in the CDR3. Germline-derived CDR1 and CDR2 are SGHRS and YFSETQ. Trimming stripped 2 bases from V and 8 bases from J, with 11 bases between. The chain's CDR3 is CASSFQGSDSPLHF. The CDR3 DNA follows: TGCGCCAGCAGCTTCCAGGGGTCGGATTCACCCCTCCACTTT.

This clone was recorded at least ten times. The V and J genes are TRBV28 and TRBJ1-1; maybe TRBD1 (5 bases). Trimming cost V 7 bases and J 5 bases, with 11 bases left between them. Germline CDR1 is MDHEN and CDR2 is SYDVKM. The CDR3 runs 12 residues. CDR3: CASTPGRTEAFF. The CDR3 DNA reads as TGTGCCAGCACCCCAGGGAGGACTGAAGCTTTCTTT.

This rearrangement joins TRBV19 to TRBJ2-3, with 8 bases that match TRBD1. This CDR3 is 14 amino acids long. J was trimmed by 3 bases and V by 7 bases; bases with no gene match: 6. The V gene's germline CDR1 is LNHDA and CDR2 SQIVND (reference sequence). The CDR3 bases are TGTGCCAGTACTAGGAGACAGGGGACAGATACGCAGTATTTT. Translating it yields CASTRRQGTDTQYF.